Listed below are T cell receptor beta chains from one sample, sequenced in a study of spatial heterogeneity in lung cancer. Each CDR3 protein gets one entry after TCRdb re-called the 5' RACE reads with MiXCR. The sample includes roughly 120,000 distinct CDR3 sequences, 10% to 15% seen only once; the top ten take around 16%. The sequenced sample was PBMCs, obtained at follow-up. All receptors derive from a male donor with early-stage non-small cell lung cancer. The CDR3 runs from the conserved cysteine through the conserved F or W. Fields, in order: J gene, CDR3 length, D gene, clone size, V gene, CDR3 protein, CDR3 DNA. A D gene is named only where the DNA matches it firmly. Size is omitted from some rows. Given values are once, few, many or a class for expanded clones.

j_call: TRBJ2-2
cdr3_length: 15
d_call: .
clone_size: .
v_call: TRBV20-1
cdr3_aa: CSAPRPRVPGGELFF
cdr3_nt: TGCAGTGCTCCGAGGCCCAGGGTTCCTGGCGGGGAGCTGTTTTTT

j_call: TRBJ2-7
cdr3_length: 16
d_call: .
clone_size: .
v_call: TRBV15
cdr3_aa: CATSRERGASSYEQYF
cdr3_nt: TGTGCCACCAGCAGAGAACGGGGGGCCAGCTCCTACGAGCAGTACTTC

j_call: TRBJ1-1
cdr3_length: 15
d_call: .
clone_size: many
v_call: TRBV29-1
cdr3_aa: CSVEDRQEFNTEAFF
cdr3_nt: TGCAGCGTTGAAGATCGCCAAGAATTTAACACTGAAGCTTTCTTT

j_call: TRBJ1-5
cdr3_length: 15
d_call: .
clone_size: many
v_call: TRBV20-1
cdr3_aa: CSARDWGEGNQPQHF
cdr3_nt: TGCAGTGCTAGGGACTGGGGAGAGGGCAATCAGCCCCAGCATTTT

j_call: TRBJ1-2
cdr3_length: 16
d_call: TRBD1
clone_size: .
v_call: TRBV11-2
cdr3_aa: CASSLVGTAPNYGYTF
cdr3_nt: TGTGCCAGCAGCTTAGTCGGGACAGCCCCTAACTATGGCTACACCTTC

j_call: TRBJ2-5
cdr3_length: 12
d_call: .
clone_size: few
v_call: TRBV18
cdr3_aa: CASSPDLLAKYF
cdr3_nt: TGTGCCAGCTCACCGGACCTCCTCGCCAAGTACTTC

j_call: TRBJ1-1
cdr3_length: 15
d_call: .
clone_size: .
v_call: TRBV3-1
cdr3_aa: CASSARQTVNTEAFF
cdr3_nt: TGTGCCAGCAGCGCACGACAGACCGTGAACACTGAAGCTTTCTTT

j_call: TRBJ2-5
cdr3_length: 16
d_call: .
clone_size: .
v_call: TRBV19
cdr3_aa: CASSPTGAGGQETQYF
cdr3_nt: TGTGCCAGTAGTCCAACGGGGGCAGGAGGCCAAGAGACCCAGTACTTC

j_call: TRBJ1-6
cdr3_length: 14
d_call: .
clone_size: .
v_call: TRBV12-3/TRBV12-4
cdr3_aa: CASSPGWDNSPLHF
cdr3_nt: TGTGCCAGCAGCCCTGGATGGGATAATTCACCCCTCCACTTT

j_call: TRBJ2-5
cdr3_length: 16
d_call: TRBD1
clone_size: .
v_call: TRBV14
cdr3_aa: CASSQALGTGPPWQYF
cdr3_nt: TGTGCCAGCAGCCAAGCTCTTGGGACAGGGCCGCCATGGCAGTACTTC

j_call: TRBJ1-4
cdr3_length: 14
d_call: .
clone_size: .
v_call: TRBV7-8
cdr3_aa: CASSSLAYGEKLFF
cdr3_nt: TGTGCCAGCAGCTCACTAGCGTACGGGGAAAAACTGTTTTTT

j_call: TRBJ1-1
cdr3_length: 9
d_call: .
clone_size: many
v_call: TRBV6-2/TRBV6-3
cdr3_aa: CASSRPPEF
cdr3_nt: TGTGCCAGCAGCCGCCCCCCGGAGTTT

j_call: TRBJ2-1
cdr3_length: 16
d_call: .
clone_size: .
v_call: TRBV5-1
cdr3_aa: CASSLGPSLGYNEQFF
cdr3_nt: TGCGCCAGCAGCTTGGGGCCCTCGTTGGGCTACAATGAGCAGTTCTTC

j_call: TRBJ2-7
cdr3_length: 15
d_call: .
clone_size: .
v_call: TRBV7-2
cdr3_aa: CASSLSRGIVYEQYF
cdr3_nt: TGTGCCAGCAGCTTAAGTCGGGGGATTGTCTACGAGCAGTACTTC

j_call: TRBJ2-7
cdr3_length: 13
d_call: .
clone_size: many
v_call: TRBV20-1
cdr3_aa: CSARGTRDYEQYF
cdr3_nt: TGCAGTGCTAGAGGGACCAGGGACTACGAGCAGTACTTC

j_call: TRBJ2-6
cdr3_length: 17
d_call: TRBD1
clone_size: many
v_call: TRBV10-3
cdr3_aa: CAISEGGQYTGANVLTF
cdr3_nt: TGTGCCATCAGTGAGGGGGGACAGTATACTGGGGCCAACGTCCTGACTTTC

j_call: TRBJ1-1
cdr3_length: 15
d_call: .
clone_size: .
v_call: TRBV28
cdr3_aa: CASSPRGRGDTEAFF
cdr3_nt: TGTGCCAGCAGTCCACGAGGGAGGGGTGACACTGAAGCTTTCTTT

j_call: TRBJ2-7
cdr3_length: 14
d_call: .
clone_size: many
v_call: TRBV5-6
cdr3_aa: CASSLVAGAYEQYF
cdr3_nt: TGTGCCAGCAGCTTGGTCGCAGGAGCCTACGAGCAGTACTTC

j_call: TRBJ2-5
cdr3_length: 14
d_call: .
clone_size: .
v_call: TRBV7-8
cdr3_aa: CASSSGGPAGTQYF
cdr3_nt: TGTGCCAGCAGCTCCGGGGGGCCCGCCGGGACCCAGTACTTC

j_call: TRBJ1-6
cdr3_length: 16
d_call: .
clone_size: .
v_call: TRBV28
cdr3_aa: CATSDFGIPYNSPLHF
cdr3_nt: TGTGCCACCTCCGACTTCGGGATTCCCTATAATTCACCCCTCCACTTT

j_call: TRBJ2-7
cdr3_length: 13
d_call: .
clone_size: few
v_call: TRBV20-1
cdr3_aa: CSAKSGDSYEQYF
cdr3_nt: TGCAGTGCGAAGTCAGGGGATTCCTACGAGCAGTACTTC

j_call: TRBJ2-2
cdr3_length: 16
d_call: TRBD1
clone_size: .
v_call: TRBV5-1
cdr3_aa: CASSFRTGGNTGELFF
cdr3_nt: TGCGCCAGCAGTTTCCGGACAGGGGGCAATACCGGGGAGCTGTTTTTT

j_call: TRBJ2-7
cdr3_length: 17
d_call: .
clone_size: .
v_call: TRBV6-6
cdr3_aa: CASSQPEPGRRSYEQYF
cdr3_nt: TGTGCCAGCAGTCAACCCGAACCGGGACGCCGCTCCTACGAGCAGTACTTC

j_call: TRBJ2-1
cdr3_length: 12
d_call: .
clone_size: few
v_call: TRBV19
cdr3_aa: CASGPGYNEQFF
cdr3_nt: TGTGCCAGTGGTCCGGGCTACAATGAGCAGTTCTTC

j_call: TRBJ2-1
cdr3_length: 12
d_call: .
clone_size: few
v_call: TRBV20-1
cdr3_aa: CSARDRPNEQFF
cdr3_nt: TGCAGTGCTAGAGACAGGCCCAATGAGCAGTTCTTC

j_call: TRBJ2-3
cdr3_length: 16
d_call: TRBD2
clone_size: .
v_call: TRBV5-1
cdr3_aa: CASSLLTSGRTDTQYF
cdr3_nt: TGCGCCAGCAGCTTGTTGACTAGCGGGCGCACAGATACGCAGTATTTT

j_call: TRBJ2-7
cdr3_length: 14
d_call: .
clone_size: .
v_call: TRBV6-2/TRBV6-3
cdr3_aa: CASTPWAGTYEQYF
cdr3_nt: TGTGCCAGCACCCCCTGGGCCGGCACCTACGAGCAGTACTTC

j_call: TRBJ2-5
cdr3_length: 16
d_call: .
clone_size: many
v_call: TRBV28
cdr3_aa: CASSLSTAVGQETQYF
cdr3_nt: TGTGCCAGCAGTTTATCGACAGCCGTCGGACAAGAGACCCAGTACTTC

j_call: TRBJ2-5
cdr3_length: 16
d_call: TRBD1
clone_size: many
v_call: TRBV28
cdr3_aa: CASSLGGQGARETQYF
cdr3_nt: TGTGCCAGTAGTTTAGGGGGACAGGGGGCGCGGGAGACCCAGTACTTC

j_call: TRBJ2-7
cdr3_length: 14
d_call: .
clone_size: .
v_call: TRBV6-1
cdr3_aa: CASRALGLAYEQYF
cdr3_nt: TGTGCCAGTAGGGCGCTGGGGTTAGCCTACGAGCAGTACTTC